A selection of T cell receptor beta chains follows, all from one sample in a study of cytomegalovirus exposure and HLA in healthy donors. The method was immunoSEQ multiplex PCR; TCRdb's version includes in-frame clones alone and lacks a portion of them. Its table records about 140,000 clones. Sequencing was done on a sample of PBMCs. The receptors derive from a male donor in good health and CMV-seronegative. Both conserved end residues are part of each CDR3. D genes are given only for firm matches.

j_call,v_call,d_call,cdr3_aa,cdr3_nt
TRBJ2-5,TRBV7-8,TRBD2,CASSTLAGGPGETQYF,TGTGCCAGCAGCACCCTAGCGGGAGGGCCGGGGGAGACCCAGTACTTC
TRBJ1-1,TRBV19,TRBD1,CASSRQGTTEAFF,TGTGCCAGTAGTAGACAGGGGACCACTGAAGCTTTCTTT
TRBJ2-7,TRBV7-9,TRBD2,CASSSFRRGLAASTYEQYF,TGTGCCAGCAGCTCATTCAGGAGAGGACTAGCGGCTTCAACCTACGAGCAGTACTTC
TRBJ1-5,TRBV19,NA,CASSTSGTPQWSQHF,TGTGCCAGTAGTACCTCCGGGACTCCACAATGGTCCCAGCATTTT
TRBJ1-3,TRBV28,NA,CASSSGDVFAISGNTIYF,TGTGCCAGCAGTTCGGGGGATGTTTTCGCGATCTCCGGAAACACCATATATTTT
TRBJ1-5,TRBV7-2,NA,CASSFAPEGQPQHF,TGTGCCAGCAGCTTCGCCCCCGAGGGTCAGCCCCAGCATTTT
TRBJ2-5,TRBV13,TRBD2,CASSLPPTSGGSETQYF,TGTGCCAGCAGCCTACCTCCAACCAGTGGCGGGAGCGAGACCCAGTACTTC
TRBJ1-2,TRBV6-6,NA,CASLQGNGYGYTF,TGTGCCAGCCTTCAGGGAAATGGCTATGGCTACACCTTC
TRBJ2-7,TRBV30,TRBD2,CAWNPTSGGYEQYF,TGTGCCTGGAACCCGACTAGCGGGGGCTACGAGCAGTACTTC
TRBJ2-2,TRBV9,TRBD2,CASSARTSSNAGELFF,TGTGCCAGCAGCGCGCGGACTAGTAGTAACGCCGGGGAGCTGTTTTTT
TRBJ2-7,TRBV4-3,TRBD2,CASSQSLGTGGEQYF,TGCGCCAGCAGCCAAAGCCTCGGGACGGGGGGCGAGCAGTACTTC
TRBJ2-1,TRBV5-8,TRBD2,CASSYRRTSGINEQFF,TGTGCCAGCAGCTACCGGCGGACTAGCGGAATAAATGAGCAGTTCTTC
TRBJ2-5,TRBV27,NA,CASRQGVETQYF,TGTGCCAGCAGACAGGGTGTGGAGACCCAGTACTTC
TRBJ1-4,TRBV6-5,NA,CASSSGQPNEKLFF,TGTGCCAGCAGTTCCGGACAGCCAAATGAAAAACTGTTTTTT